The text below deals with one TCR beta chain. Its specificity is not known. The sample originates from a study of T cell repertoires in cytomegalovirus infection. Study overall: Public TCR beta signatures provided an indication of both CMV infection and a matching HLA type. Findings of the study overall: Predominance within the ex vivo response was attributable to HLA-C-restricted CMV-specific TCR beta clonotypes.

TCRdb fed the reads into MiXCR, producing one record per CDR3 protein. The sample includes about 600,000 distinct CDR3 sequences, about 24% seen only once; the top ten take 6.5% to 10%. Material for sequencing was CD8+ T cells from PBMCs. The sequence came from a human donor in good health (CMV status not recorded). Some clones in this sample may be carry-over from other donors' samples.

CDR3 loop: CSAHERGGGGELFF. CDR3 sequence (DNA): TGCAGTGCTCACGAGCGGGGGGGCGGCGGGGAGCTGTTTTTT. The genes are TRBV20-1 and TRBJ2-2; 10 bases line up with TRBD2. J gave up 7 bases and V 5 bases, and 7 bases lay outside the gene matches. CDR1 and CDR2 (germline): DFQATT, SNEGSKA (reference sequence). This CDR3 spans 14 amino acids.